This T cell receptor (beta chain) was captured by sequencing in a study of blood T cells in healthy people across ages. A second PCR of 7 to 11 cycles used a sample-barcoded 5' primer and a J-beta primer mix. TCRdb passed the 5' RACE reads through MiXCR, listing each CDR3 protein once. The sample lists 450,000 to 650,000 distinct CDR3 sequences, 20% to 30% occurring once. CDR3 size: 16 residues. CDR1 and CDR2 from the germline V gene are LGHDT and YNNKEL (reference sequence). The junction had 13 bases not matched to a gene; V was cut back by 4 bases and J by 7 bases. This sample was also put to use in a study of T cells of mothers and their children.

J is TRBJ2-1 and V is TRBV3-1; 7 positions match TRBD1. Sequencing was done on a sample of blood. The source is a boy between 10 and 17 years old in good health. The CDR3: CASSPKTGVVQNEQFF. The CDR3 DNA follows: TGTGCCAGCAGCCCGAAAACAGGGGTGGTACAGAATGAGCAGTTCTTC.